This entry lists 3 T cell receptor beta chains sequenced from one sample in a study of Tregs in tolerant kidney transplant recipients. Generated by immunoSEQ multiplex PCR, the TCRdb table keeps only in-frame clones and is missing some. The sample table includes about 52,000 clones. Material: CD4+ T cells from blood, obtained before the transplant. The source is a human donor who received a combined kidney and bone marrow transplant.

About this clone itself: The read ends 3 residues before the CDR3 terminus; that terminus is restored from the germline J gene. This sequence joins TRBV10-3 and TRBJ1-2, with 7 bases fitting TRBD1. Germline V gene lookup returns CDR1 ENHRY and CDR2 SYGVKD. The CDR3 spans 13 residues. Partial CDR3 DNA: TGTGCCATCAGTGTGTCGCAGGGGGAGGGC. Amino acid sequence: CAISVSQGEG. The CDR3 in full is CAISVSQGEGYTF.

Comment on this clone: The CDR3 end falls 3 residues outside the read, so it is completed with the germline J gene. The chain links TRBV5-6 to TRBJ1-5; D unclear. Germline CDR1 is SGHDT and CDR2 is YYEEEE. V was pared by 4 bases and J by 5 bases, with 4 bases between. The length of the CDR3 is 11 residues. Partial CDR3 DNA: TGTGCCAGCAGCCCCGATCAGCCC. Translated, it gives CASSPDQP. The whole CDR3 reads CASSPDQPQHF. The complete variable domain, with remaining parts taken from reference TRBV5-6 and TRBJ1-5, reads DAGVTQSPTHLIKTRGQQVTLRCSPKSGHDTVSWYQQALGQGPQFIFQYYEEEERQRGNFPDRFSGHQFPNYSSELNVNALLLGDSALYLCASSPDQPQHFGDGTRLSIL.

A remark on this clone: The CDR3 end lies 3 residues beyond the end of the read and is filled in from the germline J gene. This sequence joins TRBV7-9 and TRBJ1-6; 8 bases are a match to TRBD1. CDR3 size: 15 residues. V trimming: 5 bases; J trimming: 6 bases; junction bases outside the gene matches: 6. Germline assignment: CDR1 SEHNR and CDR2 FQNEAQ (reference sequence). CDR3 sequence: CASSIRTGGNSPLHF. The DNA read from the CDR3 is TGTGCCAGCAGCATTCGAACAGGGGGTAATTCACCC.